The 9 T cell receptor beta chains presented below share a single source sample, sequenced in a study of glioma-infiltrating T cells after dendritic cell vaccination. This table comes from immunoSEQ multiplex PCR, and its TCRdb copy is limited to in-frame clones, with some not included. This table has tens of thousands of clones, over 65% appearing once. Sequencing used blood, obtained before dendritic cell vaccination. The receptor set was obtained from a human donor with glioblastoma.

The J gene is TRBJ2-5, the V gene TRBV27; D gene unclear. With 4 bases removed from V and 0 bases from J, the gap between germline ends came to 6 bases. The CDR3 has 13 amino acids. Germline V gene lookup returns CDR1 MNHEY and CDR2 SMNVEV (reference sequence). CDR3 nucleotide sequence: TGTGCCAGCAGTTCCTCGTACCAAGAGACCCAGTACTTC. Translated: CASSSSYQETQYF.

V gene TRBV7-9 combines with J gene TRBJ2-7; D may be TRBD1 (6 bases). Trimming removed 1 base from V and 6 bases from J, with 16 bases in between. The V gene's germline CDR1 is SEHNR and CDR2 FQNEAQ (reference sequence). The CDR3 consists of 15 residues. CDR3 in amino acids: CASSLGGRQGSEQYF. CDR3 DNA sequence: TGTGCCAGCAGCTTAGGGGGTAGGCAGGGGAGCGAGCAGTACTTC.

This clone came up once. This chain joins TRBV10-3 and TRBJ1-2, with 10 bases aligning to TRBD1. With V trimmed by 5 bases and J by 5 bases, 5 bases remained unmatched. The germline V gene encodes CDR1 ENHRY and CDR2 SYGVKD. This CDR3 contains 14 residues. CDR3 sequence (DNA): TGTGCCATCAGTCCGGGACAGGGGACGTATGGCTACACCTTC. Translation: CAISPGQGTYGYTF.

CDR3 residues: CASSPSGREGEQYF. The CDR3 coding sequence is TGTGCCAGCTCCCCAAGCGGGCGGGAGGGTGAGCAGTACTTC. This rearrangement joins TRBV18 to TRBJ2-7, with 9 bases identical to TRBD2. The CDR3 consists of 14 residues. From germline, CDR1 is KGHSH and CDR2 LQKENI. The trim removed 6 bases at V and 7 bases at J, leaving 10 bases unmatched.

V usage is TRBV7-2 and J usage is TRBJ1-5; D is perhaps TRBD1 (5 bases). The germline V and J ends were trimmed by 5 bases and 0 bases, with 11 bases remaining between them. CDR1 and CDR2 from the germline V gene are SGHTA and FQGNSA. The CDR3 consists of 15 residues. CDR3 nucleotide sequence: TGTGCCAGCAGCCCCTCGGGGGTTAGCAATCAGCCCCAGCATTTT. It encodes CASSPSGVSNQPQHF.

For the CDR3, the DNA is TGTGCCAGCAGCCCACCGGGGGGGGTTCCTGGAAACACCATATATTTT. It translates to CASSPPGGVPGNTIYF. The rearrangement links TRBV7-9 to TRBJ1-3; D is possibly TRBD1 (5 bases). Trimming left V 5 bases short and J 2 bases short, with 16 bases between. Per germline, CDR1 SEHNR and CDR2 FQNEAQ (reference sequence). This CDR3 region has 16 residues.

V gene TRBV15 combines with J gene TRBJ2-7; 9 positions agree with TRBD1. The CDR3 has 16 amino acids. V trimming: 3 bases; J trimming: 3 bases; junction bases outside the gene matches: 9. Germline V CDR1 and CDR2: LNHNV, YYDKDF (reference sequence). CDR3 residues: CATSSGGQGIYYEQYF. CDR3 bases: TGTGCCACCAGCAGTGGGGGACAGGGTATCTACTACGAGCAGTACTTC.

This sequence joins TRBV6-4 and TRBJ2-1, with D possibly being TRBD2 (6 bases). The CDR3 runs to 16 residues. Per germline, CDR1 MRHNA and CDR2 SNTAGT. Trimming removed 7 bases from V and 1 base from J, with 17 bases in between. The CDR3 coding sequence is TGTGCCAGCAATTCAGGAGGGCAGAAGTCCTACAATGAGCAGTTCTTC. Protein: CASNSGGQKSYNEQFF.

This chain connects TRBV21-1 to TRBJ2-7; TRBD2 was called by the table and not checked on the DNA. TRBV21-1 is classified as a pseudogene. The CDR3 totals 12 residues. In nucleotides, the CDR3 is TGTGCCAACCCTAGAAGCTCCTACGAGCAGTACTTC. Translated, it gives CANPRSSYEQYF.